This TCR beta chain is drawn from a study of cytomegalovirus exposure and HLA in healthy donors. The primer mix had 60 Vbeta and 13 Jbeta primers. Only in-frame clones appear in the TCRdb table, and some are missing; sequencing was by immunoSEQ multiplex PCR. Of 75,000 to 100,000 clones listed, 73% are singletons. This clonotype was obtained from a man aged 35 to 55 in good health and CMV-seronegative. The sample consisted of PBMCs.

CDR3: CASSARDRGGNTIYF. The CDR3 DNA reads as TGCGCCAGCAGCGCCCGGGACAGGGGTGGAAACACCATATATTTT. The chain has TRBV5-1 and TRBJ1-3; TRBD1 agrees at 10 bases. V shed 4 bases, J shed 3 bases, and the junction held 4 bases outside the gene matches. Germline values: CDR1 SGHRS, CDR2 YFSETQ. There are 15 residues in the CDR3.